Each of the 8 T cell receptor beta chains below was sequenced from the same sample in a study of blood T cell repertoires in COVID-19. Only in-frame clones appear in the TCRdb table, and some are missing; sequencing was by immunoSEQ multiplex PCR. Of about 34,000 clones in the sample, 75% to 95% were seen once. The source material was peripheral blood. Receptors originate from a woman over 75 with acute or convalescent COVID-19.

The chain joins TRBV27 to TRBJ2-2; TRBD1 matches 8 bases. With 4 bases clipped from V and 7 bases from J, the junction kept 11 bases outside the gene matches. This CDR3 contains 16 residues. Per germline, CDR1 MNHEY and CDR2 SMNVEV (reference sequence). This CDR3 is CASSYRGQGADGELFF. The CDR3 nucleotides are TGTGCCAGCAGTTATCGTGGCCAGGGGGCGGACGGGGAGCTGTTTTTT.

V is TRBV2 and J is TRBJ2-3, with 7 bases that match TRBD1. Germline V lookup: CDR1 SNHLY, CDR2 FYNNEI. V trimming: 8 bases; J trimming: 0 bases; junction bases outside the gene matches: 11. The CDR3 loop spans 16 amino acids. This CDR3 is CASSPGKGASTDTQYF. The CDR3 DNA sequence: TGTGCCAGCTCCCCGGGCAAGGGGGCCAGCACAGATACGCAGTATTTT.

This chain uses TRBV3-1 (or the pseudogene TRBV3-2) with TRBJ2-3; 10 bases are shared with TRBD2. This CDR3 is built from 13 residues. Germline V gene sequence: CDR1 LGHDT, CDR2 YNNKEL (reference sequence). The V gene end was trimmed by 10 bases and the J gene end by 3 bases; junction bases not matched to a gene: 4. The CDR3 spells CATSTSGTDTQYF. As DNA, the CDR3 is TGTGCCACTTCGACTAGCGGGACAGATACGCAGTATTTT.

This clone was observed once. J is TRBJ2-7 and V is TRBV19; a weak D match, TRBD1 (6 bases). Germline values: CDR1 LNHDA, CDR2 SQIVND (reference sequence). The length of the CDR3 is 13 residues. V was cut by 5 bases and J by 4 bases, with 12 bases left in between. As DNA, the CDR3 is TGTGCCAGTAGTGACAGGTGGGGGTACGAGCAGTACTTC. Translated, it gives CASSDRWGYEQYF. Based on the CDR3 plus reference TRBV19 and TRBJ2-7, the full variable domain is DGGITQSPKYLFRKEGQNVTLSCEQNLNHDAMYWYRQDPGQGLRLIYYSQIVNDFQKGDIAEGYSVSREKKESFPLTVTSAQKNPTAFYLCASSDRWGYEQYFGPGTRLTVT.

The CDR3 loop is CASSSGTNAIEQFF. Here the CDR3 DNA reads TGTGCCAGCAGTTCCGGGACTAACGCAATTGAGCAGTTCTTC. The chain links TRBV2 to TRBJ2-1, with 7 bases matching TRBD2. Germline-derived CDR1 and CDR2 are SNHLY and FYNNEI. The CDR3 is made up of 14 amino acids. V was pared by 5 bases and J by 9 bases, with 10 bases of the junction left unmatched.

The V call is TRBV6-6, the J call TRBJ2-3; 13 bases line up with TRBD2. CDR3 length: 16 residues. Losses at the gene ends were 2 bases for V and 3 bases for J; bases not matched to a gene: 2. Germline V gene data show CDR1 as MNHNY and CDR2 as SVGAGI (reference sequence). CDR3 coding DNA: TGTGCCAGCAGTTACGGGACTAGCGGGGCAACAGATACGCAGTATTTT. Its protein is CASSYGTSGATDTQYF.

V is TRBV6-5 and J is TRBJ1-2; 8 bases are a match to TRBD1. CDR3 size: 15 residues. CDR1 is MNHEY and CDR2 is SVGAGI in the germline V gene. The V gene end was trimmed by 6 bases and the J gene end by 4 bases; junction bases not matched to a gene: 10. The CDR3: CASRTGQGQAYGYTF. CDR3 coding DNA: TGTGCCAGCAGAACCGGACAGGGCCAAGCCTATGGCTACACCTTC.

The chain joins TRBV3-1 (or the pseudogene TRBV3-2) to TRBJ1-5; D is perhaps TRBD1 (5 bases). This CDR3 has 14 residues. V shed 3 bases and J shed 1 base, with 7 bases lying between them. Germline V CDR1 and CDR2: LGHDT, YNNKEL (reference sequence). The CDR3 sequence is CASSQQGSNQPQHF. In nucleotides, the CDR3 is TGTGCCAGCAGCCAGCAGGGAAGCAATCAGCCCCAGCATTTT.